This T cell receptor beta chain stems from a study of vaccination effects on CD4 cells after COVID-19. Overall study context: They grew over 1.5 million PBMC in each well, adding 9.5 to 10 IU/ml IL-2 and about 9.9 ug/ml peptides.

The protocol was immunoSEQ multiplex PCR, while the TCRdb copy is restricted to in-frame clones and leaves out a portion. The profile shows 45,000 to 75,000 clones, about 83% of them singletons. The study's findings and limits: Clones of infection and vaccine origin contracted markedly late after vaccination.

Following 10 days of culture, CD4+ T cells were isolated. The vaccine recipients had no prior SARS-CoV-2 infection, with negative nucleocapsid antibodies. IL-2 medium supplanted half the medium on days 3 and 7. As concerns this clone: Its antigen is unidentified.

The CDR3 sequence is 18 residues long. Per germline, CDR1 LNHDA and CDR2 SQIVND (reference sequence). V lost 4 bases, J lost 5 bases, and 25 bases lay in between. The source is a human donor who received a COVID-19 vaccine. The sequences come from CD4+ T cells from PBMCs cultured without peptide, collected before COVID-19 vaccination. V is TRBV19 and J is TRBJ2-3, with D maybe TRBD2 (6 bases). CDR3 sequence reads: CASSSLIGSSVGGDTQYF. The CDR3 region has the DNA TGTGCCAGTAGTAGTCTAATCGGGTCTAGCGTGGGGGGAGATACGCAGTATTTT.